The 5 T cell receptor beta chains below were found in one sample sequenced in a study of blood T cell repertoires in COVID-19. The protocol was immunoSEQ multiplex PCR, while the TCRdb copy is restricted to in-frame clones and leaves out a portion. The data hold just over 95,000 clones, with around nine tenths observed a single time. Sequencing input: peripheral blood. The source is a man aged 55-75 years with acute or convalescent COVID-19.

The gene calls are TRBV5-4 and TRBJ1-2; 9 nucleotides align to TRBD1. The trim removed 7 bases at V and 2 bases at J, leaving 9 bases unmatched. This CDR3 region has 15 residues. In germline, CDR1 is SGHNT, CDR2 YYREEE (reference sequence). CDR3 sequence: CASSSAGQGNYGYTF. CDR3 coding DNA: TGTGCCAGCTCCTCGGCGGGACAGGGAAACTATGGCTACACCTTC.

The chain employs TRBV3-1 (or the pseudogene TRBV3-2) and TRBJ2-1, with a weak D call TRBD1 (6 bases). V lost 8 bases and J 3 bases, leaving 17 bases between the germline ends. This CDR3 comprises 15 residues. Germline CDR1 LGHDT, CDR2 YNNKEL (reference sequence). The CDR3 protein is CASSPPGQNYNEQFF. For the CDR3, the DNA is TGTGCCAGCTCGCCCCCGGGACAAAACTACAATGAGCAGTTCTTC.

V is TRBV29-1 and J is TRBJ2-7, with 7 bases aligning to TRBD1. This CDR3 region has 12 residues. The V segment lost 4 bases and the J segment 2 bases; nucleotides outside the gene matches: 2. Germline V gene lookup returns CDR1 SQVTM and CDR2 ANQGSEA. The CDR3 nucleotides are TGCAGCGTTGGGGGACAGACCTACGAGCAGTACTTC. Amino acids: CSVGGQTYEQYF.

CDR3 bases: TGTGCCAGCAGTGAAGAGCGGACAGGCGCAGATGGCTACACCTTC. Amino acids: CASSEERTGADGYTF. The chain employs TRBV25-1 and TRBJ1-2, with 7 bases lining up with TRBD1. The CDR3 contains 15 residues. The germline V gene has CDR1 MGHDK and CDR2 SYGVNS. J gave up 6 bases and V 2 bases, and 9 bases lay outside the gene matches.

V and J are TRBV27 and TRBJ1-5; TRBD1 matches at 11 bases. The CDR3 consists of 18 residues. Germline V gene data show CDR1 as MNHEY and CDR2 as SMNVEV (reference sequence). The V segment lost 5 bases and the J segment 2 bases; nucleotides outside the gene matches: 11. CDR3 sequence (DNA): TGTGCCAGCAGTCGTGGGACAGGGGGGAGGTTAGGCAATCAGCCCCAGCATTTT. Protein: CASSRGTGGRLGNQPQHF.